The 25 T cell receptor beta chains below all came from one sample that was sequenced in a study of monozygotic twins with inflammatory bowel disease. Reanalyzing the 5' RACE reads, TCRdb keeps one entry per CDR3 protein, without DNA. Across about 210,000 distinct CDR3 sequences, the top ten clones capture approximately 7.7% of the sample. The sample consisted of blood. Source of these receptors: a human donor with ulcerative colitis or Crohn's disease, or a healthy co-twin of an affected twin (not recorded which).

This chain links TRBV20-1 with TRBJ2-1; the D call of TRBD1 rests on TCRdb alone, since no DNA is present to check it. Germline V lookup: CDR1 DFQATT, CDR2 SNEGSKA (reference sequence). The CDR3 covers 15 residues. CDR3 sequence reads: CSARRTGGTYNEQFF.

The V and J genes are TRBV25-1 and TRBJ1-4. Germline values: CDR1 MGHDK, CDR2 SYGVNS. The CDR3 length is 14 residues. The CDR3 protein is CASSDSITNEKLFF.

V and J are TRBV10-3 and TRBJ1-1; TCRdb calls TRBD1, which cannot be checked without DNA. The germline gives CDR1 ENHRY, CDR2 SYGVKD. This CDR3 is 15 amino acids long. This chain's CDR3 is CAISGRQGVNTEAFF.

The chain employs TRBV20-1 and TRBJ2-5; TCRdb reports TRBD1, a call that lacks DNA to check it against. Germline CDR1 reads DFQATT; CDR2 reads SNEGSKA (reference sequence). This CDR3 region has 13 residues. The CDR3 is CSFRRDRGETQYF.

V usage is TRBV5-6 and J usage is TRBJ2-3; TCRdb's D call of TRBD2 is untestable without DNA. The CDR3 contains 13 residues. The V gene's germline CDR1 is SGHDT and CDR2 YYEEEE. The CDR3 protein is CASRRENTDTQYF.

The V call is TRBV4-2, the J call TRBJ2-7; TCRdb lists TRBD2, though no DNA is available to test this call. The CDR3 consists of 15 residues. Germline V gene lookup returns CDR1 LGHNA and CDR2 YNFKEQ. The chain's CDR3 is CASSQGTSTNYEQYF.

CDR3 sequence: CASRNGLSEQFF. The chain is built from TRBV6-2 or TRBV6-3 and TRBJ2-1. This CDR3 contains 12 residues. CDR1 MNHEY and CDR2 SVGEGT come from the germline V gene.

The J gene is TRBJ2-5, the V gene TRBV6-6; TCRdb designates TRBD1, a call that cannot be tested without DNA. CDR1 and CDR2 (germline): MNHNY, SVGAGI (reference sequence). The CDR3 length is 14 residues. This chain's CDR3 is CASRFQGNQETQYF.

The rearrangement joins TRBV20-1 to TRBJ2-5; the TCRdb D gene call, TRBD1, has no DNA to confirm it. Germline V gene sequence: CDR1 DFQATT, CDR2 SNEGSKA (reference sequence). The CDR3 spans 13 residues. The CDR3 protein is CSAPAQAGETQYF.

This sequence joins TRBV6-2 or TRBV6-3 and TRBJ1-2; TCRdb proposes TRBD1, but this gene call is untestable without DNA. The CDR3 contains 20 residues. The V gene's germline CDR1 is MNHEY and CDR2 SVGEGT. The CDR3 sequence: CASRGQGYSTQISYNYGYTF.

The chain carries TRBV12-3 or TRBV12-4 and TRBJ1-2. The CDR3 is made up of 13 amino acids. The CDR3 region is CASSQNTVYGYTF.

The CDR3 is CASSLAGSYGYTF. V gene TRBV5-1 combines with J gene TRBJ1-2. The CDR3 is 13 residues long. CDR1 and CDR2 (germline): SGHRS, YFSETQ.

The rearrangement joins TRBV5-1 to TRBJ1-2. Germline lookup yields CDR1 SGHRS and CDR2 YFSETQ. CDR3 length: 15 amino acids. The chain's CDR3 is CASSGTLFGGYGYTF.

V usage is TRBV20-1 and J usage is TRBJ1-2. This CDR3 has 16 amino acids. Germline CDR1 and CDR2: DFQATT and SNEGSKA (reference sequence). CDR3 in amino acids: CSARISSGNGAMGYTF.

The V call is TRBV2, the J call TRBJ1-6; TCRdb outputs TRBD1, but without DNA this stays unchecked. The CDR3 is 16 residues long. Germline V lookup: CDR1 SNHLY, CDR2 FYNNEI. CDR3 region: CASRGAPSSYNSPLHF.

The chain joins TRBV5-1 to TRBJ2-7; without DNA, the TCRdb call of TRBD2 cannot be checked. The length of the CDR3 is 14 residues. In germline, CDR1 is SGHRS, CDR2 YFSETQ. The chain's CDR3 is CASSSGRETYEQYF.

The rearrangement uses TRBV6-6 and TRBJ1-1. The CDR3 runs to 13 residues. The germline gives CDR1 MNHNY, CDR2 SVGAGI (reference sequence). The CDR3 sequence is CASRYISDTEAFF.

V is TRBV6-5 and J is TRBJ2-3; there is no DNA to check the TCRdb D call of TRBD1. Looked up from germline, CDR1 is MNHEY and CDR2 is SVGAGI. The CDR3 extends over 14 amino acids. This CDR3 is CASSYGGRTDTQYF.

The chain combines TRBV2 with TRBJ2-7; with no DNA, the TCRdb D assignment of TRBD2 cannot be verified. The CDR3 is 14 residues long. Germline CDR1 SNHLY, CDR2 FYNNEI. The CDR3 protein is CASTPTSAVREQYF.

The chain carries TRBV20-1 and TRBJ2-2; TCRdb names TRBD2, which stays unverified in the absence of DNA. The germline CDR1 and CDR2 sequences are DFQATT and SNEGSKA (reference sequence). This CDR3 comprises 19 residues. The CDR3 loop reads CSARDPGTSGSPNTGELFF.

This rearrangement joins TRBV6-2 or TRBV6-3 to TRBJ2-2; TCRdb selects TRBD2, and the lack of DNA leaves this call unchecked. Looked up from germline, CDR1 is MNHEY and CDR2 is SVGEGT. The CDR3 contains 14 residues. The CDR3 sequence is CASSTGTSPGELFF.

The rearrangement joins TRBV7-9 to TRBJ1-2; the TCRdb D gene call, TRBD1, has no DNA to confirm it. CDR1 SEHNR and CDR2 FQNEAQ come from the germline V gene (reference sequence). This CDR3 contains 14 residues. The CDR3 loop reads CASTPGILLYGYTF.

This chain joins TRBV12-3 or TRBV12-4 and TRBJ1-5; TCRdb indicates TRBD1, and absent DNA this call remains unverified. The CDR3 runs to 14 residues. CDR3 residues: CASSWDRDHQPQHF.

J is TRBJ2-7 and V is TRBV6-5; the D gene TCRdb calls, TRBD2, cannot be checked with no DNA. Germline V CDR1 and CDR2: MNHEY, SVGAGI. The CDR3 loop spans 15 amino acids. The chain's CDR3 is CASSYPGQATYEQYF.

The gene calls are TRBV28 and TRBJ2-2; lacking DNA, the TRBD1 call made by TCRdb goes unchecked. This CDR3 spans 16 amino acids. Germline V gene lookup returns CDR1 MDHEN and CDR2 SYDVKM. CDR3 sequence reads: CASRRSGTSNTGELFF.